This TCR beta chain was found in a study of blood T cell repertoires in COVID-19. Turning to the study itself: Nucleic acid was either cDNA or gDNA, and it came from T cells, B-cell-depleted T cells, or PBMCs.

The authors' processing: Amplification of reference gene primers was used by the study to estimate nucleated cell counts. The method was immunoSEQ multiplex PCR; TCRdb's version includes in-frame clones alone and lacks a portion of them. Clone size and the V and J calls come from that table; the DNA yielded D and trimming. The sample includes approximately 120,000 clones, roughly 87% of them seen just once. CDR3 length: 15 amino acids. Germline V CDR1 and CDR2: SGHRS, YFSETQ. V lost 3 bases to trimming and J lost 0 bases, with 10 bases between them. The source of this sequence is a man of 80 years or more with active or convalescent COVID-19. The V gene is TRBV5-1, the J gene TRBJ2-1, with D possibly TRBD2 on 6 matching bases. Source material: peripheral blood. Written as DNA, the CDR3 is TGCGCCAGCAGCTGGGAGGACTACTCCTACAATGAGCAGTTCTTC. Translated: CASSWEDYSYNEQFF.